This T cell receptor (beta chain) was recorded in a study of T cell repertoires in aging, cancer and after chemotherapy. At the level of the study: Repeat sampling of healthy donors over several months to years showed clear clonal overlap.

Study findings and constraints: In healthy donors, age-related TCR diversity loss mainly reflected lost richness. The repertoire data cannot show anything about immunological memory following chemotherapy.

Rearranged V-D-J TRB sequences were amplified with a mixed TRB-A/B primer pool. TCRdb re-called the multiplex PCR reads with MiXCR, one entry per CDR3 protein. The repertoire consists of about 9,400 distinct CDR3 sequences, with approximately 40% occurring once and the leading ten covering 3% to 4.5%. The J segment lost 5 bases and the V segment lost 5 bases, leaving 7 bases of the junction unmatched. CDR3 size: 14 residues. This clonotype has more than one count but fewer than ten. Its specificity is unknown. The template was genomic DNA from peripheral blood, not RNA. The chain employs TRBV12-3 or TRBV12-4 and TRBJ2-5; 8 nucleotides align to TRBD2. The sequence was obtained from a human donor in good health. Sequencing was performed on blood. The CDR3 region is CASSPSGLLETQYF. The CDR3 coding sequence is TGTGCCAGCAGTCCTAGCGGGCTTTTGGAGACCCAGTACTTC.